The present TCR beta chain was sequenced within a study of blood T cell repertoires in COVID-19. For the study at large: Italy, Spain and the United States were the sources of the convalescent and acute COVID-19 samples. T cells, B-cell-depleted T cells, or PBMCs supplied cDNA or gDNA.

Per the original methods: Amplification with reference gene primers provided the estimates of nucleated cell counts. Assay used: immunoSEQ multiplex PCR; TCRdb lists only in-frame clones, some missing. V, J and clone size were drawn from that table, and D and trimming were deduced from the DNA. The sample carries about 210,000 clones, roughly nine tenths recorded once. The count of this clone is one. With V trimmed by 0 bases and J by 5 bases, 1 base remained unmatched. Germline CDR1 SGHRS, CDR2 YFSETQ. The CDR3 consists of 13 residues. The receptor was derived from a man aged 35 to 55 with acute or convalescent COVID-19. The chain combines TRBV5-1 with TRBJ2-7, with 8 bases aligning to TRBD1. Material for sequencing was peripheral blood. CDR3 sequence: CASSLGQGNEQYF. The DNA of the CDR3 is TGCGCCAGCAGCTTGGGACAGGGGAACGAGCAGTACTTC.